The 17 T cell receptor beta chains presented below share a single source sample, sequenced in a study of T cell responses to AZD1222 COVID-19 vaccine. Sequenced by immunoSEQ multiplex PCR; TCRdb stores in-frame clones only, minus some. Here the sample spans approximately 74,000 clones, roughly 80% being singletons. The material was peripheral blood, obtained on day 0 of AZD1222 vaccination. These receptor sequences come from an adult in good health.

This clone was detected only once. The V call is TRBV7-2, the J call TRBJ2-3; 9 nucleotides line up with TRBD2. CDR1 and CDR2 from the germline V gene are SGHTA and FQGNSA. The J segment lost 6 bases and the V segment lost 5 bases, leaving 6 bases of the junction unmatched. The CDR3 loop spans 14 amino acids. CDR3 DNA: TGTGCCAGCAGCACCTCTAGCGGGGCGGATACGCAGTATTTT. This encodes CASSTSSGADTQYF.

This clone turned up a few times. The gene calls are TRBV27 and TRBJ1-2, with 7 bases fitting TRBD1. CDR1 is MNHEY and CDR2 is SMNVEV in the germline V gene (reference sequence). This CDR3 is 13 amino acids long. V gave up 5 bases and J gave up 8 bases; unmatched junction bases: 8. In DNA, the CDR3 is TGTGCCAGCAGTCCAGACAGGGTCGGGGGCTACACCTTC. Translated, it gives CASSPDRVGGYTF.

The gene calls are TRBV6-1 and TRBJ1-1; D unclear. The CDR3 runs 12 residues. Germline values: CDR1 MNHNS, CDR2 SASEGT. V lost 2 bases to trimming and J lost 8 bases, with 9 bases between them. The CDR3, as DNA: TGTGCCAGCAGTGAATGGAGGCAAGAAGCTTTCTTT. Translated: CASSEWRQEAFF.

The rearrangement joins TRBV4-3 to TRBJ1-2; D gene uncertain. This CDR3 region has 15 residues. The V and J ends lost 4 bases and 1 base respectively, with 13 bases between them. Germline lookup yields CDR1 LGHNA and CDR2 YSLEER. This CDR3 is CASSPDGGVNYGYTF. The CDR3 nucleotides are TGCGCCAGCAGCCCGGACGGTGGGGTTAACTATGGCTACACCTTC.

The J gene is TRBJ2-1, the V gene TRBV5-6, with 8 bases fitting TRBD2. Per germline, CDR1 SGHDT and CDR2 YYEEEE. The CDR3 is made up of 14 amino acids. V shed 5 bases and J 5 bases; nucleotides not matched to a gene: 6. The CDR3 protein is CASSPGTRDNEQFF. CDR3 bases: TGTGCCAGCAGTCCCGGGACTAGGGACAATGAGCAGTTCTTC.

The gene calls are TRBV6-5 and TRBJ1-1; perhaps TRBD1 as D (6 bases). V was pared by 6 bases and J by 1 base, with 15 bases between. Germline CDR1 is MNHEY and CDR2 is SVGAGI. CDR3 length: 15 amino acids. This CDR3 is CASRPGTYSNTEAFF. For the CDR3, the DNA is TGTGCCAGCAGGCCCGGGACATATTCGAACACTGAAGCTTTCTTT.

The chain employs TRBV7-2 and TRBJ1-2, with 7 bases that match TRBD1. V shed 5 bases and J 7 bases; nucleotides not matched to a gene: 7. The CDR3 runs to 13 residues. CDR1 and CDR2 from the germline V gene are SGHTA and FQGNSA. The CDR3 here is CASSHGQVSGYTF. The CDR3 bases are TGTGCCAGCAGCCACGGACAGGTATCTGGCTACACCTTC.

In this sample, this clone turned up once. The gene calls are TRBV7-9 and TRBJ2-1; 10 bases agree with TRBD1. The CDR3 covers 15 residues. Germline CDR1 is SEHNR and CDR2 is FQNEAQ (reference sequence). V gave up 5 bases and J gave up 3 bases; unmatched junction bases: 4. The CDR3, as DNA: TGTGCCAGCAGCGACAGGGGGCAGGGCTACAATGAGCAGTTCTTC. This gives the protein CASSDRGQGYNEQFF.

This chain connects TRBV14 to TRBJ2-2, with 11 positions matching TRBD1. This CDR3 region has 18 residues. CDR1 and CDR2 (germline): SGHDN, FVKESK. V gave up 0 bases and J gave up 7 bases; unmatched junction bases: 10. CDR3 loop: CASSQDLLGQGAGGELFF. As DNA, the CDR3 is TGTGCCAGCAGCCAAGATCTCCTCGGACAGGGGGCGGGCGGGGAGCTGTTTTTT. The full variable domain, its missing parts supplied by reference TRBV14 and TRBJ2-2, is EAGVTQFPSHSVIEKGQTVTLRCDPISGHDNLYWYRRVMGKEIKFLLHFVKESKQDESGMPNNRFLAERTGGTYSTLKVQPAELEDSGVYFCASSQDLLGQGAGGELFFGEGSRLTVL.

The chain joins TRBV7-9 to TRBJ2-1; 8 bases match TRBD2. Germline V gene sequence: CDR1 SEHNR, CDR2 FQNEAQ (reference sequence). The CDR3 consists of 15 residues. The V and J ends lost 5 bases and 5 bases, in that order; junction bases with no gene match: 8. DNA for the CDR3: TGTGCCAGCAGCCCCCTGGGACTAGGGGACAATGAGCAGTTCTTC. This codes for CASSPLGLGDNEQFF.

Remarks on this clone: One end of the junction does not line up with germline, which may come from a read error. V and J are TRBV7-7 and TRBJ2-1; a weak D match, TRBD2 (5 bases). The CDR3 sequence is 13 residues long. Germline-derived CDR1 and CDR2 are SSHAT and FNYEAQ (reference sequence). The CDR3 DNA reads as TGTGCTAGCAGCCCCGGACTGGCTCTTGAGCAGTTCTTC. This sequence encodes CASSPGLALEQFF.

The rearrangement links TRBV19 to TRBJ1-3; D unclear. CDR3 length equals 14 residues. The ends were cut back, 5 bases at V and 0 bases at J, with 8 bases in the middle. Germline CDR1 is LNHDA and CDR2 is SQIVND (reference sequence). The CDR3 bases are TGTGCCAGTAGTGTCACCGGCTCTGGAAACACCATATATTTT. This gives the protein CASSVTGSGNTIYF. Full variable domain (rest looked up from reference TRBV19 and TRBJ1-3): DGGITQSPKYLFRKEGQNVTLSCEQNLNHDAMYWYRQDPGQGLRLIYYSQIVNDFQKGDIAEGYSVSREKKESFPLTVTSAQKNPTAFYLCASSVTGSGNTIYFGEGSWLTVV.

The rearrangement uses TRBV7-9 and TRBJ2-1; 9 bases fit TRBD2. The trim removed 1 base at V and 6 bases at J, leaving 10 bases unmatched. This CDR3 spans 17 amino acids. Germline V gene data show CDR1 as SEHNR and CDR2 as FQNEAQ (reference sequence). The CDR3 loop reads CASSLEKGLAGRNEQFF. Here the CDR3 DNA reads TGTGCCAGCAGCTTAGAAAAGGGGCTAGCGGGGCGCAATGAGCAGTTCTTC.

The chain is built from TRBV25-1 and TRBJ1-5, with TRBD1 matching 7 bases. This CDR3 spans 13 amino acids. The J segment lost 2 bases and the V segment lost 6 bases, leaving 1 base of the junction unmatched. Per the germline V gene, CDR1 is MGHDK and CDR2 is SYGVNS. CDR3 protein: CASSDRGNQPQHF. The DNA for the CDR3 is TGTGCCAGCAGCGACAGGGGCAATCAGCCCCAGCATTTT.

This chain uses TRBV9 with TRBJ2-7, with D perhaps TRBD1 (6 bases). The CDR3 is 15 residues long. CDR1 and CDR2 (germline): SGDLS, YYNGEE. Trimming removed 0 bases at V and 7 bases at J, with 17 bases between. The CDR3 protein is CASSVEGASRGEQYF. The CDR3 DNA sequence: TGTGCCAGCAGCGTAGAAGGGGCTTCAAGGGGGGAGCAGTACTTC.

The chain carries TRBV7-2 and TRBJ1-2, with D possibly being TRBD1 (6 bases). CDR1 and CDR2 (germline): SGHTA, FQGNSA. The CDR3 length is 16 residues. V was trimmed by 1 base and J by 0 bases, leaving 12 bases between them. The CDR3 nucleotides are TGTGCCAGCAGCTTAGGGGCGGGGGCACCTAACTATGGCTACACCTTC. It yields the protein CASSLGAGAPNYGYTF.

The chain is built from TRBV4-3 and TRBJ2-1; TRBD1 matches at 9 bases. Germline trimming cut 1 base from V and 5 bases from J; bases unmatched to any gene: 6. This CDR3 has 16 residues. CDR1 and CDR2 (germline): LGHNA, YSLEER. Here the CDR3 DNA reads TGCGCCAGCAGCCAAGGTCCGGGACAGGGTGACAATGAGCAGTTCTTC. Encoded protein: CASSQGPGQGDNEQFF.